The next 6 T cell receptor beta chains were all read from a single sample in a study of blood T cell repertoires in COVID-19. Data came from immunoSEQ multiplex PCR; TCRdb stores just in-frame clones and leaves some out. The sample shows over 150,000 clones, approximately 80% of them seen only once. Sequencing used peripheral blood. The receptors originated from a human donor in a cohort sampled during active COVID-19.

J is TRBJ2-1 and V is TRBV2; 9 bases map to TRBD1. Germline assignment: CDR1 SNHLY and CDR2 FYNNEI. CDR3 length equals 14 residues. V lost 6 bases to trimming and J lost 9 bases; unmatched junction nucleotides: 9. CDR3 in amino acids: CASRATGGGGEQFF. The CDR3 DNA reads TGTGCCAGCAGAGCTACAGGGGGCGGGGGTGAGCAGTTCTTC.

The chain employs TRBV6-5 and TRBJ1-2; D is undetermined. In germline, CDR1 is MNHEY, CDR2 SVGAGI. V was pared by 0 bases and J by 2 bases, with 7 bases between. This CDR3 comprises 14 residues. The CDR3 DNA reads as TGTGCCAGCAGTTACTCGGGAGGGAACTATGGCTACACCTTC. It translates to CASSYSGGNYGYTF.

The V call is TRBV20-1, the J call TRBJ1-2, with TRBD1 matching over 7 bases. Germline V gives CDR1 DFQATT, CDR2 SNEGSKA (reference sequence). V shed 3 bases and J 3 bases; nucleotides not matched to a gene: 4. This CDR3 has 13 residues. The DNA of the CDR3 is TGCAGTGCTAGTAGACAGGGCGACTATGGCTACACCTTC. Amino acids: CSASRQGDYGYTF.

V and J are TRBV18 and TRBJ2-7; TRBD1 agrees at 9 bases. The CDR3 contains 14 residues. Per the germline V gene, CDR1 is KGHSH and CDR2 is LQKENI. Trimming at V came to 3 bases and at J to 3 bases, leaving 3 bases not matched to a gene. The CDR3 protein is CASSPRTGDYEQYF. Here the CDR3 DNA reads TGTGCCAGCTCACCGCGGACAGGGGACTACGAGCAGTACTTC.

The rearrangement uses TRBV28 and TRBJ1-2; D is ambiguous. The CDR3 consists of 17 residues. Germline V gene data show CDR1 as MDHEN and CDR2 as SYDVKM. V lost 6 bases, J lost 7 bases, and 27 bases lay in between. The CDR3 nucleotides are TGTGCCAGCAGCTACGAATCTGGGAGAGGACCCTCGGGTGGCTACACCTTC. The encoded protein is CASSYESGRGPSGGYTF.

The table lists this clone with a count of one. The chain combines TRBV7-9 with TRBJ2-7, with D possibly being TRBD1 (5 bases). CDR3 length: 16 amino acids. V was trimmed by 2 bases and J by 1 base, leaving 15 bases between them. Germline V gene sequence: CDR1 SEHNR, CDR2 FQNEAQ (reference sequence). DNA of the CDR3: TGTGCCAGCAGCTTAACAAGGGGAAGACTTTCCTACGAGCAGTACTTC. Translating it yields CASSLTRGRLSYEQYF.